The present T cell receptor (beta chain) was sequenced within a study of T cell responses to AZD1222 COVID-19 vaccine. Points from the study as a whole: White British donors predominated, females outnumbered males, and clonal diversity was possibly underestimated.

As for this clone: Its antigen remains unidentified.

Clones were sequenced by immunoSEQ multiplex PCR, and TCRdb holds only the in-frame ones, with some missing. This sample yields over 50,000 clones, of which about four fifths are seen a single time; approximately 24% belongs to the top ten. CDR1 is SGHTA, CDR2 FQGNSA, per germline. Unmatched junction bases numbered 4, after V lost 3 bases and J lost 5 bases. The CDR3 spans 14 residues. Sample: peripheral blood, taken 28 days after the second AZD1222 dose. The receptor comes from an adult who received the AZD1222 COVID-19 vaccine. V usage is TRBV7-2 and J usage is TRBJ1-5, with 7 positions matching TRBD1. DNA of the CDR3: TGTGCCAGCAGCTTTACAGGGGCCCATCAGCCCCAGCATTTT. Its translation: CASSFTGAHQPQHF.